The entry below gives a single T cell receptor (beta chain) sequence along with its context. The data derive from a study of cytomegalovirus exposure and HLA in healthy donors. Every donor was a healthy person donating bone marrow. A multiplex PCR was run with 60 Vbeta primers and 13 Jbeta primers. Repertoires were generated with immunoSEQ multiplex PCR, while TCRdb's copy carries only in-frame clones and drops some. The table includes roughly 100,000 clones, roughly 71% detected once. Germline CDR1 and CDR2: SEHNR and FQNEAQ (reference sequence). The CDR3 contains 15 residues. The V and J ends lost 5 bases and 4 bases respectively, with 16 bases between them.

Input material: PBMCs. The clonotype comes from a man in his forties or fifties in good health and CMV-seropositive. V and J are TRBV7-9 and TRBJ2-3, with D perhaps matching TRBD1 (5 bases). As DNA, the CDR3 is TGTGCCAGCAGCCCTCTGCAGGGCGGCGCAGATACGCAGTATTTT. Translation gives CASSPLQGGADTQYF.